This T cell receptor beta chain was recovered during a study of blood T cell repertoires in COVID-19. About the research overall: Samples taken during acute and convalescent COVID-19 were collected in the United States, Italy and Spain. In each case, the material was cDNA or gDNA derived from T cells, B-cell-depleted T cells, or PBMCs.

Authors' processing steps: Using reference gene primer amplification, nucleated cell counts were estimated. The protocol was immunoSEQ multiplex PCR, while the TCRdb copy is restricted to in-frame clones and leaves out a portion. Clone size and the V and J calls come from that table; the DNA yielded D and trimming. Of about 140,000 clones listed, about 87% are singletons. Germline lookup yields CDR1 SEHNR and CDR2 FQNEAQ (reference sequence). This CDR3 contains 14 residues. Trimming took off 5 bases at V and 8 bases at J, with 15 bases between the two ends. V usage is TRBV7-9 and J usage is TRBJ1-4; no firm D call. What was sequenced was peripheral blood. The clonotype comes from a woman aged 40 to 55 with acute or convalescent COVID-19. The CDR3, as DNA: TGTGCCAGCAGCAGGCGGCGGAGCGGCGAAAAACTGTTTTTT. It yields the protein CASSRRRSGEKLFF.